The 27 T cell receptor beta chains in this list originate from one sample, sequenced in a study of tumor-infiltrating lymphocytes in primary liver carcinoma (dated by TCRdb to 2016 to 2017). The instrument given in TCRdb is Illumina HiSeq 2500. Starting from 500 to 650 ng total RNA, TCRbeta-specific cDNA was produced by reverse transcription with a constant-region primer and ProtoScript II reverse transcriptase. TCRbeta libraries were built with three nested multiplex PCR rounds, a slightly modified ARM-PCR procedure. Each of the first two PCR rounds ran for about 10 cycles and used multiplex TRBV1-TRBV30 forward primers together with a Cbeta reverse primer. TCRdb reran the public reads through fastp at Q25 and MiXCR, keeping productive beta chains. Rows are unified per CDR3 protein, each entry keeping the most common DNA and genes. The sample yields tens of thousands of distinct CDR3 sequences; approximately 76% were counted once. Of the sample, more than 30% is held by the ten largest clones.

Without any cell sorting, total RNA and DNA were extracted together from roughly 21-30 mg of bulk tissue using the AllPrep DNA/RNA mini kit. The sequenced material came from liver tumor tissue from sampling region 3. According to the study, the label for this sample's cell subset or site signals: tumor region T3, left-lateral pole. All receptors derive from a woman aged 30 to 39 with primary liver carcinoma and hepatitis B virus infection.

On this clonotype itself: No conserved phenylalanine or tryptophan is present at the end of the CDR3, so a read error is the likely explanation. The V and J genes are TRBV5-4 and TRBJ2-7; TRBD2 is a possible D gene (7 bases). Trimming cost V 3 bases and J 8 bases, with 27 bases left between them. Per the germline V gene, CDR1 is SGHNT and CDR2 is YYREEE (reference sequence). The CDR3 totals 17 residues. CDR3 DNA sequence: TGTGCCAGCAGCTATGAGGGGGACCCCATTTGGGGGGGCAAGCAGTACCTC. The encoded protein is CASSYEGDPIWGGKQYL.

Only one count was recorded for this clonotype. A junction end diverges from the germline sequence, so it may reflect a read error. The V call is TRBV6-5, the J call TRBJ1-6; D is perhaps TRBD1 (5 bases). Germline V gives CDR1 MNHEY, CDR2 SVGAGI. The CDR3 contains 15 residues. The CDR3 sequence is CVSRERSAPFSPPHF. CDR3 nucleotides: TGTGTCAGCAGGGAAAGGAGTGCCCCCTTTTCACCCCCCCACTTT.

About this clonotype itself: A much larger clone lies a single base off, so this may be a read error. The V gene is TRBV20-1, the J gene TRBJ2-7; TRBD1 might be the D (6 bases). V was shortened by 7 bases and J by 1 base, with 20 bases between the two germline ends. Germline V gene data show CDR1 as DFQATT and CDR2 as SNEGSKA (reference sequence). The length of the CDR3 is 15 residues. As DNA, the CDR3 is TGCAGTGGTAACTCCCCGACAGGATCGTCCTACGAGCAGTACTTC. Amino acid sequence: CSGNSPTGSSYEQYF.

J is TRBJ2-1 and V is TRBV10-3; TRBD2 might be the D (5 bases). Gene TRBJ2-7 matches the end of the DNA better, so the J call may be wrong. The CDR3 has 14 residues. Germline CDR1 ENHRY, CDR2 SYGVKD. The CDR3 sequence is CAISPTVTRDEQYF. DNA of the CDR3: TGTGCCATTAGTCCCACGGTGACCCGGGATGAGCAGTACTTC.

This clonotype was observed a few times. The rearrangement joins TRBV4-1 to TRBJ2-1; possible D gene TRBD1, 6 bases. The CDR3 is made up of 15 amino acids. The V end lost 1 base, the J end lost 3 bases, and 10 bases lay between the germline ends. In germline, CDR1 is MGHRA, CDR2 YSYEKL. Written as DNA, the CDR3 is TGCGCCAGCAGCCAAGGGGACAAAATCTACAATGAGCAGTTCTTC. Translated, it gives CASSQGDKIYNEQFF.

This clonotype was observed at least ten times. This rearrangement joins TRBV29-1 to TRBJ2-3; 9 bases align to TRBD2. V lost 7 bases, J lost 2 bases, and 10 bases stayed unmatched. The length of the CDR3 is 15 residues. Per the germline V gene, CDR1 is SQVTM and CDR2 is ANQGSEA. This CDR3 is CSAQGLAGFTDTQYF. In nucleotides, the CDR3 is TGCAGCGCCCAGGGGCTAGCGGGATTCACAGATACGCAGTATTTT.

Of note for this clonotype: No conserved phenylalanine or tryptophan is present at the end of the CDR3, so a read error is the likely explanation. The rearrangement uses TRBV11-3 and TRBJ2-5; 11 bases are a match to TRBD1. V was clipped by 4 bases and J by 5 bases; unmatched bases: 9. Germline CDR1 is SGHNT and CDR2 is YENEEA. The CDR3 runs 16 residues. CDR3 bases: TGTGCCAGCAGCTCGTGGACAGGGGGCGCGTCGGAGACCCAGTACTCT. It yields the protein CASSSWTGGASETQYS.

This clonotype appeared many times. V gene TRBV11-2 combines with J gene TRBJ2-5; D could derive from TRBD1 or TRBD2 (5 bases each). The ends were cut back, 5 bases at V and 4 bases at J, with 14 bases in the middle. The CDR3 sequence is 14 residues long. The germline CDR1 and CDR2 sequences are SGHAT and FQNNGV. CDR3 DNA sequence: TGTGCCAGCAGCCCTTCGGGTGGGGGAGAGACCCAGTACTTC. It yields the protein CASSPSGGGETQYF.

Notes on this clonotype: The germline gene is not matched at one end of the junction; a read error may be the cause. The gene calls are TRBV5-5 and TRBJ2-7; D gene unclear. The V gene's germline CDR1 is SGHKS and CDR2 YYEKEE (reference sequence). The CDR3 length is 14 residues. The CDR3 loop reads CASTLLGVEYEQYF. In nucleotides, the CDR3 is TGTGCCAGCACCCTCCTAGGAGTAGAGTACGAACAGTACTTC.

This clonotype is judged medium-sized (0.01 to 0.1%). The rearrangement links TRBV21-1 to TRBJ2-1; the table's TRBD2 call for D was not verified on the DNA. TRBV21-1 is marked as a pseudogene. CDR3 length equals 15 residues. CDR3 nucleotide sequence: TGTGCCAGCAGCAAGTTTTTAGCGGGAGACAATGAGCAGTTCTTC. Translating it yields CASSKFLAGDNEQFF.

As to this clonotype: Since a much larger clone is just one base distant, this may be a read error. V is TRBV12-3 or TRBV12-4 and J is TRBJ2-3; D is uncertain. The CDR3 covers 12 residues. As DNA, the CDR3 is TGTCCCAGCAGGACCGACACGCGGACGCAGTATTTT. It encodes CPSRTDTRTQYF.

The rearrangement links TRBV6-1 to TRBJ2-1; TRBD2 matches 10 bases. This CDR3 is built from 14 residues. Trimming at V came to 11 bases and at J to 4 bases, leaving 8 bases not matched to a gene. Germline V CDR1 and CDR2: MNHNS, SASEGT. The CDR3 loop reads CAGASGSRYNEQFF. CDR3 DNA sequence: TGTGCCGGCGCTAGCGGGAGTCGGTACAATGAGCAGTTCTTC.

By frequency in the sample, this clonotype is medium-sized (0.01 to 0.1%). The chain joins TRBV4-2 to TRBJ1-2; tentatively, D is TRBD1 (5 bases). This CDR3 has 15 amino acids. Germline loops: CDR1 LGHNA, CDR2 YNFKEQ. Trimming cost V 0 bases and J 7 bases, with 15 bases left between them. The CDR3 reads CASSQDAGRGRGYTF. The CDR3 DNA reads as TGTGCCAGCAGCCAAGATGCGGGGCGCGGGCGTGGCTACACCTTC.

Concerning this clonotype itself: In this CDR3 the conserved last residue, phenylalanine or tryptophan, is missing, so a read error is likely. The DNA is left out, because the CDR3 cannot be placed on it with certainty; the CDR3 is given as TCRdb lists it. V and J are TRBV11-2 and TRBJ2-5; the D call TRBD1 from the table was never checked on the DNA. The CDR3 sequence runs 17 residues, both termini included. The germline V gene encodes CDR1 SGHAT and CDR2 FQNNGV. Here the CDR3 reads CASSLCPPGQGWETRYS.

A word on this clonotype: With a much larger clone just one base away, this may be a read error. V usage is TRBV11-2 and J usage is TRBJ1-1, with D perhaps matching TRBD1 (6 bases). Germline values: CDR1 SGHAT, CDR2 FQNNGV. The CDR3 has 13 residues. The CDR3 reads CASSRSAGVEVFF. The CDR3 DNA is TGTGCCAGCAGCCGAAGCGCAGGGGTAGAAGTTTTCTTT.

With regard to this clonotype: At one end, the junction sequence differs from germline, possibly due to a read error. The chain employs TRBV7-9 and TRBJ2-4; perhaps D is TRBD1 or TRBD2 (6 bases each). CDR1 is SEHNR and CDR2 is FQNEAQ in the germline V gene (reference sequence). The CDR3 is 16 amino acids. The CDR3 sequence: CASSPFSGAIKNIRYF. The CDR3 coding sequence is TGTGCCAGCAGCCCCTTCTCGGGGGCGATCAAAAACATTCGGTACTTC.

A word on this clonotype: A single base separates this from a much larger clone, so it may be a read error. The chain uses TRBV11-2 and TRBJ2-1; TRBD1 is a possible D gene (6 bases). This CDR3 spans 15 amino acids. From germline, CDR1 is SGHAT and CDR2 FQNNGV. DNA of the CDR3: TGTGCCGGCAGCTTAGGTGGGGGCTCCAACAATGAGCAGTTCTTC. As protein: CAGSLGGGSNNEQFF.

As regards this clonotype: One end of the junction varies from germline; a read error may be responsible. The rearrangement uses TRBV6-1 and TRBJ2-5; no firm D call. The length of the CDR3 is 13 residues. Germline CDR1 MNHNS, CDR2 SASEGT. The CDR3 DNA reads as TGTGACAGCAGTACCCCGTTTTGGGAGACCCAGTACTTC. Its translation: CDSSTPFWETQYF.

A note on this clonotype: One end of the junction is discordant with germline, which a read error may explain. This chain joins TRBV11-2 and TRBJ2-6, with 8 bases aligning to TRBD1. Germline values: CDR1 SGHAT, CDR2 FQNNGV. The CDR3 is made up of 19 amino acids. The CDR3 reads CASSSGDRPVSSGANVPTF. The DNA for the CDR3 is TGTGCCAGCAGCTCAGGGGACAGGCCCGTTAGCTCTGGGGCCAACGTCCCGACTTTC.

By frequency in the sample, this clonotype is medium-sized. The V call is TRBV6-5, the J call TRBJ1-4, with TRBD1 matching over 9 bases. J gave up 7 bases and V 4 bases, and 4 bases lay outside the gene matches. CDR1 is MNHEY, CDR2 SVGAGI, per germline. The CDR3 is made up of 14 amino acids. The CDR3 is CASSFRDRAEKLFF. The DNA for the CDR3 is TGTGCCAGCAGTTTCCGGGACAGGGCTGAAAAACTGTTTTTT.

For this clonotype: This likely comes from a read error, as the CDR3 has no conserved phenylalanine or tryptophan at its end. The chain joins TRBV6-2 or TRBV6-3 to TRBJ1-5; D not certain. CDR3 length: 15 amino acids. V dropped 6 bases and J dropped 0 bases, with 12 bases sitting between them. CDR1 is MNHEY and CDR2 is SVGEGT in the germline V gene. CDR3 in DNA: TGTGCCAGCAGAGAGTCTAGAGATAGCAATCAGCCCCAGCATTTG. Encoded protein: CASRESRDSNQPQHL.

About this clonotype: The conserved final phenylalanine or tryptophan is absent from the CDR3, which likely points to a read error. The chain links TRBV11-2 to TRBJ2-5; 9 bases line up with TRBD2. The CDR3 contains 16 residues. CDR1 is SGHAT, CDR2 FQNNGV, per germline. The CDR3 DNA reads as TGTGCCAACAGCTTTCGAACCGGGACTAGCCGAGAGACTCAGTACTCC. Encoded protein: CANSFRTGTSRETQYS.

The chain has TRBV29-1 and TRBJ2-5; TRBD2 agrees at 7 bases. Trimming cost V 4 bases and J 9 bases; bases outside gene matches: 14. The germline gives CDR1 SQVTM, CDR2 ANQGSEA. The CDR3 length is 14 residues. CDR3 nucleotides: TGCAGCGTTGCTGGACTGGGTGGTCGGGAGGCCCAGTACTTC. Translation gives CSVAGLGGREAQYF.

This clonotype was picked up one time. The CDR3 does not close with the conserved phenylalanine or tryptophan, likely indicating a read error. The chain combines TRBV28 with TRBJ2-2; 12 bases align to TRBD1. The CDR3 length is 16 residues. V shed 7 bases, J shed 5 bases, and the junction held 8 bases outside the gene matches. Looked up from germline, CDR1 is MDHEN and CDR2 is SYDVKM. The chain's CDR3 is CASNPWDRGLTGELFL. CDR3 sequence (DNA): TGTGCCAGCAATCCGTGGGACAGGGGGCTGACCGGGGAGCTGTTTTTA.

This clonotype was counted between two and nine times. An end of the junction differs from the germline gene, which may be a read error. V is TRBV30 and J is TRBJ2-1, with TRBD2 matching 7 bases. Germline lookup yields CDR1 GTSNPN and CDR2 SVGIG (reference sequence). There are 15 residues in the CDR3. CDR3 in DNA: TGTACCTGGAGTGTGGCGGGAGCCACCTACAATGAGCAATTCTTC. Its protein product is CTWSVAGATYNEQFF.

Regarding this clonotype: One junction end does not reproduce the germline sequence, and a read error may be involved. The genes are TRBV11-2 and TRBJ1-2, with a tentative D call TRBD1 (5 bases). Germline V gene sequence: CDR1 SGHAT, CDR2 FQNNGV. The CDR3 has 14 residues. The CDR3 reads CTSSPGGTVVGYAF. The CDR3 DNA sequence: TGTACCAGTAGCCCCGGGGGTACAGTCGTTGGCTACGCCTTC.

About this clonotype itself: This may come from a read error, since a much larger clone is one base off. The chain uses TRBV12-3 or TRBV12-4 and TRBJ2-3, with D unclear. The assigned J gene may be wrong: the sequence end matches TRBJ1-5 better. This CDR3 has 14 amino acids. The CDR3 region has the DNA TGTGCCAACAGTTTTGGTCGTGGCACAGATACGCAGCATTTT. Translation: CANSFGRGTDTQHF.